Each of the 32 T cell receptor beta chains below was sequenced from the same sample in a study of cytomegalovirus exposure and HLA in healthy donors. Primers: 60 Vbeta forward and 13 Jbeta reverse. Only in-frame clones appear in the TCRdb table, and some are missing; sequencing was by immunoSEQ multiplex PCR. The sample contains roughly 190,000 clones, about 84% of which appear only once. Sample: PBMCs. These receptors came from a woman aged 25-40 years in good health and CMV-seropositive.

The chain joins TRBV4-2 to TRBJ2-3; 8 positions agree with TRBD2. CDR3 size: 17 residues. The germline CDR1 and CDR2 sequences are LGHNA and YNFKEQ. V trimming: 3 bases; J trimming: 3 bases; junction bases outside the gene matches: 11. CDR3 protein: CASSQTVGRGGTDTQYF. The DNA of the CDR3 is TGTGCCAGCAGCCAGACAGTGGGTCGGGGGGGGACAGATACGCAGTATTTT.

This rearrangement joins TRBV19 to TRBJ1-1, with D possibly TRBD1 on 5 matching bases. The CDR3 consists of 12 residues. The V end was cut by 6 bases, the J end by 3 bases, with 8 bases between. The V gene's germline CDR1 is LNHDA and CDR2 SQIVND (reference sequence). The CDR3: CASRTGHTEAFF. The CDR3 bases are TGTGCCAGTAGAACAGGACACACTGAAGCTTTCTTT. Drawing the rest from reference TRBV19 and TRBJ1-1, the complete variable domain is DGGITQSPKYLFRKEGQNVTLSCEQNLNHDAMYWYRQDPGQGLRLIYYSQIVNDFQKGDIAEGYSVSREKKESFPLTVTSAQKNPTAFYLCASRTGHTEAFFGQGTRLTVV.

V gene TRBV19 combines with J gene TRBJ1-6; 10 nucleotides match TRBD1. The CDR3 extends over 16 amino acids. V dropped 4 bases and J dropped 6; count of bases not matched to a gene: 6. The germline V gene has CDR1 LNHDA and CDR2 SQIVND (reference sequence). CDR3 amino acids: CASSTKDRGSNSPLHF. In DNA, the CDR3 is TGTGCCAGTAGTACGAAGGACAGGGGGAGTAATTCACCCCTCCACTTT.

The rearrangement links TRBV28 to TRBJ2-7; 7 bases map to TRBD1. The CDR3 is made up of 14 amino acids. Germline V lookup: CDR1 MDHEN, CDR2 SYDVKM. The junction had 8 bases not matched to a gene; V was cut back by 4 bases and J by 5 bases. CDR3 loop: CASSSGTALDEQYF. The CDR3 DNA reads TGTGCCAGCAGTTCCGGGACAGCACTCGACGAGCAGTACTTC.

The CDR3 nucleotides are TGTGCCAGCAGTTTTCTAGGGGATGAAAAACTGTTTTTT. The encoded protein is CASSFLGDEKLFF. The V gene is TRBV28, the J gene TRBJ1-4, with D tentatively TRBD1 (5 bases). Germline CDR1 is MDHEN and CDR2 is SYDVKM. The CDR3 sequence is 13 residues long. V lost 3 bases, J lost 6 bases, and 8 bases lay in between.

The CDR3 is CASSYSMEGYTEAFF. The CDR3 nucleotides are TGTGCCAGCAGTTACTCGATGGAGGGATACACTGAAGCTTTCTTT. V and J are TRBV6-5 and TRBJ1-1; D unclear. The V end lost 0 bases, the J end lost 3 bases, and 11 bases lay between the germline ends. The CDR3 runs 15 residues. Looked up from germline, CDR1 is MNHEY and CDR2 is SVGAGI.

The V call is TRBV5-1, the J call TRBJ2-5, with D tentatively TRBD1 (5 bases). This CDR3 has 17 residues. With 2 bases removed from V and 1 base from J, the gap between germline ends came to 18 bases. Germline lookup yields CDR1 SGHRS and CDR2 YFSETQ. Here the CDR3 reads CASSFGRRTTPQETQYF. As DNA, the CDR3 is TGCGCCAGCAGCTTCGGTCGAAGGACAACACCCCAAGAGACCCAGTACTTC.

This clone has a single count. This chain links TRBV7-8 with TRBJ1-1; D is unclear. Germline assignment: CDR1 SGHVS and CDR2 FQNEAQ. The CDR3 has 15 residues. The V end was cut by 5 bases, the J end by 4 bases, with 17 bases between. The DNA for the CDR3 is TGTGCCAGCAGCCGAAACCCAACCGAGGGCACTGAAGCTTTCTTT. Its translation: CASSRNPTEGTEAFF. Looking up the rest from reference TRBV7-8 and TRBJ1-1 gives the full variable domain: GAGVSQSPRYKVAKRGQDVALRCDPISGHVSLFWYQQALGQGPEFLTYFQNEAQLDKSGLPSDRFFAERPEGSVSTLKIQRTQQEDSAVYLCASSRNPTEGTEAFFGQGTRLTVV.

V usage is TRBV6-1 and J usage is TRBJ1-1, with TRBD1 matching 7 bases. The CDR3 runs to 14 residues. Germline V lookup: CDR1 MNHNS, CDR2 SASEGT. The junction had 8 bases not matched to a gene; V was cut back by 6 bases and J by 4 bases. The CDR3 reads CASRSQGLGTEAFF. The CDR3 nucleotides are TGTGCCAGCAGATCACAGGGGCTGGGCACTGAAGCTTTCTTT.

The chain combines TRBV9 with TRBJ2-1; the D gene is possibly TRBD2 (6 bases). The germline V and J ends were trimmed by 0 bases and 3 bases, with 10 bases remaining between them. Germline CDR1 reads SGDLS; CDR2 reads YYNGEE. CDR3 length equals 15 residues. The CDR3 coding sequence is TGTGCCAGCAGCGTAGCAGCGGGTTACTACAATGAGCAGTTCTTC. Residues: CASSVAAGYYNEQFF.

The V call is TRBV6-5, the J call TRBJ1-1; no definite D call. V was shortened by 0 bases and J by 1 base, with 9 bases between the two germline ends. From germline, CDR1 is MNHEY and CDR2 SVGAGI. The CDR3 is made up of 15 amino acids. The CDR3 region is CASSYSIGGNTEAFF. The CDR3 bases are TGTGCCAGCAGTTACTCGATTGGCGGGAACACTGAAGCTTTCTTT.

The rearrangement uses TRBV27 and TRBJ2-7; weak D call: TRBD1 (6 bases). Trimming left V 1 base short and J 2 bases short, with 12 bases between. Germline CDR1 MNHEY, CDR2 SMNVEV (reference sequence). The CDR3 is 15 residues long. The CDR3 nucleotides are TGTGCCAGCAGTTTATGGCTAGGGGGAGCCTACGAGCAGTACTTC. It yields the protein CASSLWLGGAYEQYF.

This clone came up a few times. J is TRBJ1-1 and V is TRBV28, with a tentative D call TRBD1 (5 bases). This CDR3 has 13 amino acids. From germline, CDR1 is MDHEN and CDR2 SYDVKM. V lost 1 base and J lost 6, with 9 bases in between. The DNA of the CDR3 is TGTGCCAGCAGTTTATTTCAGGGCTCTGAAGCTTTCTTT. Residues: CASSLFQGSEAFF.

V is TRBV5-1 and J is TRBJ2-1; the match to TRBD2 covers 7 bases. V lost 0 bases, J lost 5 bases, and 5 bases stayed unmatched. This CDR3 has 15 amino acids. Germline values: CDR1 SGHRS, CDR2 YFSETQ. DNA of the CDR3: TGCGCCAGCAGCTTGGAGGGCGGGAGCCACAATGAGCAGTTCTTC. This translates into CASSLEGGSHNEQFF. The full variable domain, with the rest looked up from reference TRBV5-1 and TRBJ2-1, is KAGVTQTPRYLIKTRGQQVTLSCSPISGHRSVSWYQQTPGQGLQFLFEYFSETQRNKGNFPGRFSGRQFSNSRSEMNVSTLELGDSALYLCASSLEGGSHNEQFFGPGTRLTVL.

The V and J genes are TRBV27 and TRBJ2-7; maybe TRBD2 (6 bases). The CDR3 is made up of 14 amino acids. Trimming stripped 1 base from V and 3 bases from J, with 10 bases between. Germline V gene data show CDR1 as MNHEY and CDR2 as SMNVEV (reference sequence). Here the CDR3 DNA reads TGTGCCAGCAGTTTATTTCGGAGGGGCTACGAGCAGTACTTC. Translated, it gives CASSLFRRGYEQYF.

The CDR3 loop reads CASSLAPLAGNPYEQYF. CDR3 in DNA: TGTGCCAGCAGTTTAGCCCCGCTAGCGGGCAATCCCTACGAGCAGTACTTC. The chain couples TRBV27 to TRBJ2-7, with 8 bases lining up with TRBD2. The germline V gene encodes CDR1 MNHEY and CDR2 SMNVEV (reference sequence). V was clipped by 2 bases and J by 2 bases; unmatched bases: 11. The CDR3 has 17 amino acids.

V is TRBV6-1 and J is TRBJ1-2; 7 bases line up with TRBD1. Germline V CDR1 and CDR2: MNHNS, SASEGT. The J segment lost 6 bases and the V segment lost 2 bases, leaving 3 bases of the junction unmatched. CDR3 length: 13 residues. The CDR3 nucleotides read TGTGCCAGCAGTGAAAGCCAGGGGGATGGCTACACCTTC. Amino acids: CASSESQGDGYTF.

This clone has just a few counts. At the DNA level, this CDR3 is encoded by other sequences in the same sample as well. This chain joins TRBV7-6 and TRBJ2-5; 8 nucleotides match TRBD2. V shed 1 base and J 4 bases; nucleotides not matched to a gene: 2. Looked up from germline, CDR1 is SGHVS and CDR2 is FNYEAQ. The CDR3 runs 14 residues. The CDR3 loop is CASSLVGGGETQYF. Here the CDR3 DNA reads TGTGCCAGCAGCTTAGTCGGGGGGGGAGAGACCCAGTACTTC.

Comments on this clone: This specimen includes other DNA sequences encoding the same CDR3. The CDR3 reads CASSSSTTMNTEAFF. The CDR3 bases are TGTGCCAGCAGTTCATCGACAACCATGAACACTGAAGCTTTCTTT. This chain connects TRBV6-5 to TRBJ1-1; D gene ambiguous. Germline CDR1 MNHEY, CDR2 SVGAGI. V dropped 4 bases and J dropped 0 bases, with 12 bases sitting between them. CDR3 length: 15 residues.

The chain couples TRBV6-1 to TRBJ2-1; no clear D. V was cut by 3 bases and J by 3 bases, with 12 bases left in between. This CDR3 has 15 residues. Germline V gene lookup returns CDR1 MNHNS and CDR2 SASEGT. CDR3 region: CASSDQPPGYNEQFF. The DNA of the CDR3 is TGTGCCAGCAGTGACCAACCCCCGGGCTACAATGAGCAGTTCTTC.

The gene calls are TRBV19 and TRBJ2-6; D uncertain. The germline CDR1 and CDR2 sequences are LNHDA and SQIVND (reference sequence). The length of the CDR3 is 16 residues. Trimming took 5 bases from V and 0 from J, leaving 11 bases between them. The CDR3 protein is CASSYFVGSGANVLTF. For the CDR3, the DNA is TGTGCCAGTAGTTACTTCGTCGGCTCTGGGGCCAACGTCCTGACTTTC. The whole variable domain, remainder taken from reference TRBV19 and TRBJ2-6, is DGGITQSPKYLFRKEGQNVTLSCEQNLNHDAMYWYRQDPGQGLRLIYYSQIVNDFQKGDIAEGYSVSREKKESFPLTVTSAQKNPTAFYLCASSYFVGSGANVLTFGAGSRLTVL.

The genes are TRBV7-2 and TRBJ1-2; 10 bases line up with TRBD1. The CDR3 is 17 residues long. The V and J ends lost 5 bases and 4 bases, in that order; junction bases with no gene match: 13. Per germline, CDR1 SGHTA and CDR2 FQGNSA. CDR3 protein: CASSEQGQGSGLYGYTF. In nucleotides, the CDR3 is TGTGCCAGCAGCGAACAGGGACAGGGGTCCGGCCTCTATGGCTACACCTTC.

The V call is TRBV7-9, the J call TRBJ2-7; the match to TRBD2 covers 8 bases. Germline CDR1 and CDR2: SEHNR and FQNEAQ (reference sequence). The ends lost 1 base at V and 3 bases at J; junction bases unmatched: 8. CDR3 length: 16 amino acids. Here the CDR3 reads CASSLDRAGDLYEQYF. The CDR3 DNA follows: TGTGCCAGCAGCTTAGATCGAGCGGGAGACCTCTACGAGCAGTACTTC. Filled out from reference TRBV7-9 and TRBJ2-7, the complete variable domain reads DTGVSQNPRHKITKRGQNVTFRCDPISEHNRLYWYRQTLGQGPEFLTYFQNEAQLEKSRLLSDRFSAERPKGSFSTLEIQRTEQGDSAMYLCASSLDRAGDLYEQYFGPGTRLTVT.

V gene TRBV7-3 combines with J gene TRBJ2-2; 10 positions match TRBD1. Germline V CDR1 and CDR2: SGHTA, FQGTGA. This CDR3 region has 16 residues. The V gene end was trimmed by 3 bases and the J gene end by 4 bases; junction bases not matched to a gene: 5. The CDR3, as DNA: TGTGCCAGCAGCTTGCCGGGACAGGGGACCACCGGGGAGCTGTTTTTT. The encoded protein is CASSLPGQGTTGELFF.

This chain connects TRBV28 to TRBJ2-1; the D gene is possibly TRBD2 (6 bases). CDR1 MDHEN and CDR2 SYDVKM come from the germline V gene. This CDR3 has 14 amino acids. V was clipped by 6 bases and J by 3 bases, with 12 bases between them. The CDR3 loop is CASRGREHYNEQFF. The CDR3 coding sequence is TGTGCCAGCAGGGGGCGGGAACACTACAATGAGCAGTTCTTC.

The chain couples TRBV6-1 to TRBJ1-5; the D gene is possibly TRBD1 (5 bases). From germline, CDR1 is MNHNS and CDR2 SASEGT. Trimming cost V 8 bases and J 2 bases, with 13 bases left between them. The CDR3 extends over 14 amino acids. The CDR3 sequence is CASGGRVRNQPQHF. The CDR3 DNA is TGTGCCAGCGGGGGGAGGGTGCGCAATCAGCCCCAGCATTTT.

This clone was observed a single time. This sequence joins TRBV19 and TRBJ2-7, with 10 bases fitting TRBD2. The trim removed 4 bases at V and 3 bases at J, leaving 15 bases unmatched. This CDR3 comprises 18 residues. CDR1 LNHDA and CDR2 SQIVND come from the germline V gene (reference sequence). CDR3 bases: TGTGCCAGTAGTACCCCAGGACAGGGAACTAGCGGGGACTACGAGCAGTACTTC. Its translation: CASSTPGQGTSGDYEQYF.

The V call is TRBV19, the J call TRBJ2-2; D is perhaps TRBD2 (6 bases). CDR1 and CDR2 from the germline V gene are LNHDA and SQIVND (reference sequence). V dropped 5 bases and J dropped 6 bases, with 7 bases sitting between them. CDR3 size: 12 residues. The CDR3 sequence is CASSSGAGELFF. The DNA for the CDR3 is TGTGCCAGTAGTTCGGGGGCCGGGGAGCTGTTTTTT. The full variable domain, its missing parts supplied by reference TRBV19 and TRBJ2-2, is DGGITQSPKYLFRKEGQNVTLSCEQNLNHDAMYWYRQDPGQGLRLIYYSQIVNDFQKGDIAEGYSVSREKKESFPLTVTSAQKNPTAFYLCASSSGAGELFFGEGSRLTVL.

The rearrangement uses TRBV15 and TRBJ1-1, with D possibly TRBD1 on 5 matching bases. The ends were cut back, 8 bases at V and 2 bases at J, with 18 bases in the middle. The germline V gene encodes CDR1 LNHNV and CDR2 YYDKDF (reference sequence). The CDR3 sequence is 15 residues long. The chain's CDR3 is CATHRGVTTNTEAFF. The CDR3 bases are TGTGCCACCCACCGGGGGGTTACAACAAACACTGAAGCTTTCTTT.

The rearrangement joins TRBV4-2 to TRBJ1-1, with D hard to call. V shed 0 bases and J shed 3 bases, with 8 bases lying between them. The CDR3 has 14 residues. From germline, CDR1 is LGHNA and CDR2 YNFKEQ. The CDR3 here is CASSQESRYTEAFF. Here the CDR3 DNA reads TGTGCCAGCAGCCAAGAAAGTCGGTACACTGAAGCTTTCTTT.

The gene calls are TRBV28 and TRBJ2-6, with 8 bases that match TRBD1. Germline values: CDR1 MDHEN, CDR2 SYDVKM. This CDR3 comprises 17 residues. V gave up 2 bases and J gave up 0 bases; unmatched junction bases: 3. CDR3 protein: CASSLPGQVSGANVLTF. The CDR3 nucleotides are TGTGCCAGCAGTTTACCGGGACAGGTCTCTGGGGCCAACGTCCTGACTTTC.

The chain couples TRBV5-1 to TRBJ2-5; no clear D. CDR3 length: 13 amino acids. The V end was cut by 0 bases, the J end by 0 bases, with 3 bases between. CDR1 is SGHRS, CDR2 YFSETQ, per germline. Here the CDR3 reads CASSLADQETQYF. In DNA form, the CDR3 reads TGCGCCAGCAGCTTGGCTGACCAAGAGACCCAGTACTTC. The whole variable domain, remainder taken from reference TRBV5-1 and TRBJ2-5, is KAGVTQTPRYLIKTRGQQVTLSCSPISGHRSVSWYQQTPGQGLQFLFEYFSETQRNKGNFPGRFSGRQFSNSRSEMNVSTLELGDSALYLCASSLADQETQYFGPGTRLLVL.